This T cell receptor beta chain was obtained from a study of coeliac disease. Whole-study findings and limits: In active celiac disease, intraepithelial and lamina propria TRB and TRG repertoires were less clonal than controls.

This table comes from immunoSEQ multiplex PCR, and its TCRdb copy is limited to in-frame clones, with some not included. Of about 4,000 clones in the sample, about 70% were seen once. Trimming removed 4 bases at V and 5 bases at J, with 14 bases between. The CDR3 loop spans 14 amino acids. Per the germline V gene, CDR1 is LNHDA and CDR2 is SQIVND (reference sequence). This clone was seen a handful of times. No antigen is known for it. The origin of this receptor is a woman under 30 with active celiac disease. The chain uses TRBV19 and TRBJ1-1; weak D call: TRBD1 (6 bases). Sample: intraepithelial lymphocytes from the gut. DNA of the CDR3: TGTGCCAGTAGTAATCAACAGGGTCCTACTGAAGCTTTCTTT. It codes for CASSNQQGPTEAFF.